This entry describes one T cell receptor beta chain. Antigen specificity is unknown. The data originate from a study of T-cell memory formation after mild COVID-19. Whole-study findings and limits: Shrinking CD4+ clones resided mostly in CM and EM, and CD8+ ones in EMRA.

Germline V gene data show CDR1 as SGDLS and CDR2 as YYNGEE. The CDR3 extends over 16 amino acids. Trimming left V 10 bases short and J 4 bases short, with 27 bases between. Each CDR3 protein gets one entry after TCRdb re-called the 5' RACE reads with MiXCR. Among about 390,000 distinct CDR3 sequences listed, around a fifth were seen once. The chain recombines TRBV9 with TRBJ2-7, with D perhaps matching TRBD1 or TRBD2 (6 bases each). This clonotype originated in an adult woman who had mild COVID-19 (a few samples of this study predate the infection). Cell type and time point are not known. Sequencing was carried out using PBMCs or a T cell subset sorted from them (not recorded which). CDR3 coding DNA: TGTGCCGGGGGCCGGGACTCCACGTCCCCTACTTACGAGCAGTACTTC. This translates into CAGGRDSTSPTYEQYF.